This T cell receptor beta chain was observed in a study of T cell responses to AZD1222 COVID-19 vaccine. Points from the study as a whole: Reports say nearly half of spike-specific TCRs go after unmutated variant regions. Most donors were white British and more were female, and clonal diversity was possibly underestimated.

CDR1 and CDR2 from the germline V gene are LGHDT and YNNKEL (reference sequence). After removal of 4 bases from V and 5 bases from J, the junction contained 8 bases not matched to a gene. This CDR3 has 15 residues. Repertoires were generated with immunoSEQ multiplex PCR, while TCRdb's copy carries only in-frame clones and drops some. The profile shows 100,000 to 150,000 clones, around 86% of them singletons. In regard to this clone: Its antigen is not known.

The source of this sequence is an adult in good health. Here the sequenced sample was peripheral blood, taken on day 0 of AZD1222 vaccination. This chain connects TRBV3-1 (or the pseudogene TRBV3-2) to TRBJ1-1, with 9 nucleotides matching TRBD1. In DNA form, the CDR3 reads TGTGCCAGCAGCCCAACAGGGGGCGCGAGGACTGAAGCTTTCTTT. Translating it yields CASSPTGGARTEAFF.